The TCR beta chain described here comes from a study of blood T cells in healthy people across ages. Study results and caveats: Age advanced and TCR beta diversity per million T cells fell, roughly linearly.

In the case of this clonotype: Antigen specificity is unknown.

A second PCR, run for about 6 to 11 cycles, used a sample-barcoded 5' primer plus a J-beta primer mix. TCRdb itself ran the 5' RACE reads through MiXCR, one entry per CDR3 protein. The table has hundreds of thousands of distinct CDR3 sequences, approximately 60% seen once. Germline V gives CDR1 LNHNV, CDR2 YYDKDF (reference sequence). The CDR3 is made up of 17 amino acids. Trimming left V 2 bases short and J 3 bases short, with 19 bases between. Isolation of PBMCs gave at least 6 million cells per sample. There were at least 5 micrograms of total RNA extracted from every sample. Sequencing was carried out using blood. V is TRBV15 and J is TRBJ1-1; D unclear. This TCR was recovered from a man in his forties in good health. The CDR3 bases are TGTGCCACCAGCAGACAAACCTACACCCGAAGGGACACTGAAGCTTTCTTT. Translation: CATSRQTYTRRDTEAFF.